These 31 T cell receptor beta chains were all obtained from the same sample, sequenced in a study of CD8 T cells in ankylosing spondylitis. Study-wide points: Within ankylosing spondylitis blood, a TCR beta motif made up of several highly homologous variants appeared to be characteristic.

TCRdb processed the 5' RACE reads anew with MiXCR; each CDR3 protein has one entry. The sample holds under 450,000 distinct CDR3 sequences, 17% seen once. For these receptors, no antigen is known. What was sequenced was blood, either unsorted or a sorted T cell fraction (not recorded which). The receptors were sampled from a male donor with ankylosing spondylitis.

The rearrangement links TRBV7-2 to TRBJ2-3; D gene ambiguous. V was shortened by 5 bases and J by 5 bases, with 11 bases between the two germline ends. Germline V gives CDR1 SGHTA, CDR2 FQGNSA. The CDR3 spans 13 residues. The CDR3 here is CASSQHQEDTQYF. The CDR3, as DNA: TGTGCCAGCAGCCAGCACCAGGAAGATACGCAGTATTTT.

The CDR3 nucleotides are TGTGCCATCAGTGAGGGCAGCAGGGGGAGGACTGAAGCTTTCTTT. It translates to CAISEGSRGRTEAFF. This chain joins TRBV10-3 and TRBJ1-1; 7 bases are a match to TRBD1. The CDR3 is 15 residues long. Trimming at V came to 2 bases and at J to 5 bases, leaving 8 bases not matched to a gene. Germline CDR1 is ENHRY and CDR2 is SYGVKD.

The genes are TRBV9 and TRBJ2-2; TRBD1 might be the D (6 bases). Trimming stripped 0 bases from V and 0 bases from J, with 12 bases between. Germline CDR1 SGDLS, CDR2 YYNGEE. The CDR3 spans 17 residues. CDR3 loop: CASSVAGGATNTGELFF. The CDR3 nucleotides read TGTGCCAGCAGCGTAGCTGGGGGCGCGACGAACACCGGGGAGCTGTTTTTT.

This clonotype appeared many times. This chain joins TRBV12-3 or TRBV12-4 and TRBJ2-1, with D possibly being TRBD1 (7 bases). The CDR3 contains 14 residues. The germline V and J ends were trimmed by 7 bases and 7 bases, with 17 bases remaining between them. The CDR3 DNA sequence: TGTGCCAGCACCCCAGGGGGGTGGGGGAATGAGCAGTTCTTC. Translation gives CASTPGGWGNEQFF.

The J gene is TRBJ2-3, the V gene TRBV6-2 or TRBV6-3, with 14 bases lining up with TRBD2. V shed 4 bases, J shed 3 bases, and the junction held 6 bases outside the gene matches. CDR1 MNHEY and CDR2 SVGEGT come from the germline V gene. The CDR3 runs 17 residues. CDR3 nucleotides: TGTGCCAGCAGTTTCCCGGGACTAGCGGGAGCAACAGATACGCAGTATTTT. Protein sequence: CASSFPGLAGATDTQYF.

This clonotype was picked up many times. This chain uses TRBV5-6 with TRBJ1-2; D ambiguous. Germline loops: CDR1 SGHDT, CDR2 YYEEEE. Trimming shortened V by 2 bases and J by 3 bases, and 8 bases separated the two germline ends. The length of the CDR3 is 13 residues. CDR3 protein: CASSLKRDYGYTF. As DNA, the CDR3 is TGTGCCAGCAGCTTAAAGCGGGACTATGGCTACACCTTC.

The chain employs TRBV2 and TRBJ1-5; D is unclear. The V gene's germline CDR1 is SNHLY and CDR2 FYNNEI. The CDR3 length is 13 residues. V lost 7 bases and J 0 bases, leaving 7 bases between the germline ends. The CDR3 coding sequence is TGTGCCAGCAAGGCAGATAGCAATCAGCCCCAGCATTTT. This encodes CASKADSNQPQHF.

V gene TRBV6-5 combines with J gene TRBJ2-7, with TRBD1 as a possible D gene (5 bases). The CDR3 totals 14 residues. CDR1 and CDR2 from the germline V gene are MNHEY and SVGAGI. Trimming removed 0 bases at V and 4 bases at J, with 10 bases between. The CDR3 DNA reads TGTGCCAGCAGTTACTCGACAGCCCCTTACGAGCAGTACTTC. It encodes CASSYSTAPYEQYF.

This rearrangement joins TRBV6-1 to TRBJ2-5, with 11 bases aligning to TRBD1. The CDR3 is made up of 15 amino acids. The germline CDR1 and CDR2 sequences are MNHNS and SASEGT. The ends lost 6 bases at V and 4 bases at J; junction bases unmatched: 7. The CDR3 nucleotides are TGTGCCAGCAGGGCCCCCGGGACAGGGGGAGAGACCCAGTACTTC. It encodes CASRAPGTGGETQYF.

V and J are TRBV6-1 and TRBJ2-3; TRBD2 agrees at 11 bases. The CDR3 has 16 residues. From germline, CDR1 is MNHNS and CDR2 SASEGT. The J segment lost 2 bases and the V segment lost 6 bases, leaving 7 bases of the junction unmatched. In DNA, the CDR3 is TGTGCCAGCAGAACCGGGACTAGCGGAACCACAGATACGCAGTATTTT. It codes for CASRTGTSGTTDTQYF.

There are many counts of this clonotype. The rearrangement uses TRBV7-8 and TRBJ1-2; 8 bases line up with TRBD1. CDR1 and CDR2 (germline): SGHVS, FQNEAQ. The CDR3 runs to 18 residues. With V trimmed by 0 bases and J by 4 bases, 13 bases remained unmatched. CDR3 sequence (DNA): TGTGCCAGCAGCTTAGCGCCAAAGGGACAGGCGCGGATCTATGGCTACACCTTC. It yields the protein CASSLAPKGQARIYGYTF.

The chain recombines TRBV2 with TRBJ2-5; no definite D call. The CDR3 spans 10 residues. The V end lost 6 bases, the J end lost 4 bases, and 3 bases lay between the germline ends. Germline CDR1 reads SNHLY; CDR2 reads FYNNEI. The CDR3 DNA is TGTGCCAGCAGCGTAGAGACCCAGTACTTC. It codes for CASSVETQYF.

This clonotype has just a few counts. The J gene is TRBJ2-4, the V gene TRBV29-1; 8 bases are a match to TRBD1. CDR1 and CDR2 from the germline V gene are SQVTM and ANQGSEA. CDR3 length: 15 residues. With V trimmed by 4 bases and J by 4 bases, 9 bases remained unmatched. In nucleotides, the CDR3 is TGCAGCGTTGGCCAGGGGGACAGGTTGAAAAACATTCAGTACTTC. Its translation is CSVGQGDRLKNIQYF.

The chain uses TRBV5-5 and TRBJ2-1; a possible D gene is TRBD2 (5 bases). The CDR3 length is 13 residues. Trimming removed 0 bases from V and 9 bases from J, with 10 bases in between. The germline CDR1 and CDR2 sequences are SGHKS and YYEKEE (reference sequence). The CDR3 protein is CASSLAPGIEQFF. The CDR3 nucleotides read TGTGCCAGCAGCTTGGCTCCCGGGATTGAGCAGTTCTTC.

The genes are TRBV6-5 and TRBJ2-6, with 12 bases identical to TRBD1. CDR1 is MNHEY, CDR2 SVGAGI, per germline. This CDR3 comprises 19 residues. Germline trimming cut 0 bases from V and 1 base from J; bases unmatched to any gene: 4. The CDR3 DNA reads TGTGCCAGCAGTTACTCGTGGGGACAGGGGGCGTCTGGGGCCAACGTCCTGACTTTC. As protein: CASSYSWGQGASGANVLTF.

The chain recombines TRBV2 with TRBJ2-1; D might be TRBD1 or TRBD2, each matching 5 bases. Germline V lookup: CDR1 SNHLY, CDR2 FYNNEI. The V and J ends lost 7 bases and 1 base respectively, with 20 bases between them. The CDR3 sequence is 17 residues long. CDR3 residues: CASTQGPLYLSYNEQFF. The CDR3, as DNA: TGTGCCAGCACTCAGGGACCGCTATATCTGTCCTACAATGAGCAGTTCTTC.

The genes are TRBV18 and TRBJ2-1, with D possibly TRBD2 on 5 matching bases. Germline assignment: CDR1 KGHSH and CDR2 LQKENI. The CDR3 totals 11 residues. V lost 2 bases and J 12 bases, leaving 8 bases between the germline ends. CDR3 loop: CASSPEGLQFF. CDR3 sequence (DNA): TGTGCCAGCTCACCAGAGGGCCTGCAGTTCTTC.

The chain recombines TRBV2 with TRBJ1-1; TRBD1 matches 7 bases. The CDR3 totals 15 residues. The trim removed 1 base at V and 2 bases at J, leaving 4 bases unmatched. CDR1 SNHLY and CDR2 FYNNEI come from the germline V gene. The CDR3 spells CASSEVRGGNTEAFF. The CDR3 DNA sequence: TGTGCCAGCAGTGAAGTACGAGGGGGCAACACTGAAGCTTTCTTT.

The chain employs TRBV12-3 or TRBV12-4 and TRBJ1-2; the match to TRBD1 covers 7 bases. This CDR3 contains 14 residues. Trimming removed 7 bases from V and 4 bases from J; junction bases left unmatched: 9. In DNA form, the CDR3 reads TGTGCCAGCAACGCCGCAGGGGGGATCTATGGCTACACCTTC. It encodes CASNAAGGIYGYTF.

In its sample, this clonotype was seen a few times. The chain has TRBV7-2 and TRBJ2-1; D not certain. The CDR3 extends over 14 amino acids. Trimming pared 5 bases from V and 4 bases from J, leaving 12 bases between. Per germline, CDR1 SGHTA and CDR2 FQGNSA. CDR3 nucleotide sequence: TGTGCCAGCAGCCCACGGACGTCATACAATGAGCAGTTCTTC. It yields the protein CASSPRTSYNEQFF.

The chain has TRBV15 and TRBJ1-4; D call uncertain. The CDR3 spans 13 residues. The V and J ends lost 5 bases and 8 bases respectively, with 12 bases between them. Germline loops: CDR1 LNHNV, CDR2 YYDKDF (reference sequence). CDR3 loop: CATSGGGREKLFF. CDR3 nucleotide sequence: TGTGCCACCAGCGGTGGCGGGCGGGAAAAACTGTTTTTT.

The chain has TRBV20-1 and TRBJ1-6, with D possibly being TRBD1 (5 bases). With 2 bases removed from V and 10 bases from J, the gap between germline ends came to 21 bases. The CDR3 loop spans 16 amino acids. The germline gives CDR1 DFQATT, CDR2 SNEGSKA (reference sequence). The CDR3 loop reads CSARPPGRVVESPLHF. CDR3 sequence (DNA): TGCAGTGCTAGACCCCCGGGGCGCGTAGTAGAGTCACCCCTCCACTTT.

This CDR3 is CASSPTGVIQPQHF. In DNA form, the CDR3 reads TGTGCCAGCAGCCCGACAGGGGTTATTCAGCCCCAGCATTTT. The chain links TRBV7-9 to TRBJ1-5; 8 bases align to TRBD1. This CDR3 contains 14 residues. The trim removed 5 bases at V and 6 bases at J, leaving 6 bases unmatched. Germline-derived CDR1 and CDR2 are SEHNR and FQNEAQ (reference sequence).

This clonotype was recorded at least ten times. This chain connects TRBV18 to TRBJ2-5, with D unclear. The CDR3 consists of 13 residues. Germline values: CDR1 KGHSH, CDR2 LQKENI. V lost 6 bases and J 1 base, leaving 9 bases between the germline ends. Here the CDR3 reads CASSPNTQETQYF. CDR3 nucleotides: TGTGCCAGCTCCCCAAACACCCAAGAGACCCAGTACTTC. The full variable domain, rest sourced from reference TRBV18 and TRBJ2-5, is NAGVMQNPRHLVRRRGQEARLRCSPMKGHSHVYWYRQLPEEGLKFMVYLQKENIIDESGMPKERFSAEFPKEGPSILRIQQVVRGDSAAYFCASSPNTQETQYFGPGTRLLVL.

This clonotype was seen a few times. The rearrangement uses TRBV5-1 and TRBJ1-1; D may be TRBD1 (5 bases). V was clipped by 5 bases and J by 5 bases, with 10 bases between them. Germline CDR1 is SGHRS and CDR2 is YFSETQ. This CDR3 is 12 amino acids long. CDR3 amino acids: CASRNPGTEAFF. In nucleotides, the CDR3 is TGCGCCAGCAGGAACCCAGGGACTGAAGCTTTCTTT. The full variable domain, with the rest looked up from reference TRBV5-1 and TRBJ1-1, is KAGVTQTPRYLIKTRGQQVTLSCSPISGHRSVSWYQQTPGQGLQFLFEYFSETQRNKGNFPGRFSGRQFSNSRSEMNVSTLELGDSALYLCASRNPGTEAFFGQGTRLTVV.

This clonotype was observed a few times. The chain couples TRBV5-6 to TRBJ1-1; the match to TRBD1 covers 7 bases. Germline assignment: CDR1 SGHDT and CDR2 YYEEEE. This CDR3 contains 16 residues. J lost 0 bases, V lost 4 bases, and 9 bases had no gene match. This chain's CDR3 is CASSANRGSMNTEAFF. CDR3 nucleotide sequence: TGTGCCAGCAGCGCGAACAGGGGATCTATGAACACTGAAGCTTTCTTT.

V is TRBV6-1 and J is TRBJ2-6; D gene unclear. The CDR3 loop spans 13 amino acids. Germline loops: CDR1 MNHNS, CDR2 SASEGT. The V and J ends lost 7 bases and 2 bases respectively, with 6 bases between them. CDR3 sequence (DNA): TGTGCCAGCAAGGCTGCTGGGGCCAACGTCCTGACTTTC. Translating it yields CASKAAGANVLTF.

The V gene is TRBV20-1, the J gene TRBJ2-7; 10 nucleotides agree with TRBD2. Germline CDR1 reads DFQATT; CDR2 reads SNEGSKA (reference sequence). The CDR3 loop spans 16 amino acids. The V gene end was trimmed by 0 bases and the J gene end by 4 bases; junction bases not matched to a gene: 9. CDR3 amino acids: CSARDPASGSQYEQYF. CDR3 in DNA: TGCAGTGCTAGAGATCCGGCTAGCGGGAGTCAATACGAGCAGTACTTC.

This clonotype was recorded a few times. This rearrangement joins TRBV20-1 to TRBJ2-7, with D tentatively TRBD1 or TRBD2 (5 bases each). CDR1 is DFQATT and CDR2 is SNEGSKA in the germline V gene (reference sequence). CDR3 length: 12 residues. Trimming cost V 4 bases and J 5 bases, with 12 bases left between them. The CDR3 spells CSAIGTQHEQYF. In nucleotides, the CDR3 is TGCAGTGCTATAGGGACCCAGCACGAGCAGTACTTC.

This clonotype was counted only a few times. The chain combines TRBV28 with TRBJ2-7, with D possibly matching TRBD1 (6 bases). V was shortened by 2 bases and J by 5 bases, with 13 bases between the two germline ends. Germline-derived CDR1 and CDR2 are MDHEN and SYDVKM. This CDR3 is 14 amino acids long. The CDR3 DNA follows: TGTGCCAGCAGTTTACGGCAGGGGAAGCACGAGCAGTACTTC. Translating it yields CASSLRQGKHEQYF. Together with reference TRBV28 and TRBJ2-7, the CDR3 gives the full variable domain: DVKVTQSSRYLVKRTGEKVFLECVQDMDHENMFWYRQDPGLGLRLIYFSYDVKMKEKGDIPEGYSVSREKKERFSLILESASTNQTSMYLCASSLRQGKHEQYFGPGTRLTVT.

The DNA for the CDR3 is TGTGCCAGCAGCTTGGAGGTAGAAAACATTCAGTACTTC. Residues: CASSLEVENIQYF. This rearrangement joins TRBV5-4 to TRBJ2-4; D is unclear. V lost 0 bases and J lost 5, with 6 bases in between. This CDR3 contains 13 residues. Germline loops: CDR1 SGHNT, CDR2 YYREEE (reference sequence).